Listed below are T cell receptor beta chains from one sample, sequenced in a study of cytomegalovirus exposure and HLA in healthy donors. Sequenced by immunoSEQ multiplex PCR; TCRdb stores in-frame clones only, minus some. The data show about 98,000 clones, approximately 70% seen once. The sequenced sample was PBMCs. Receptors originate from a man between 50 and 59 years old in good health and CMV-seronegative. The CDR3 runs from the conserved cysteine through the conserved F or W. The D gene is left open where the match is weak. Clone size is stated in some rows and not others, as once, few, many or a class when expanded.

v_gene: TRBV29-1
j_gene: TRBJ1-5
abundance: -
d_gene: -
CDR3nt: TGCAGCGTGGGGGACAATAGCAATCAGCCCCAGCATTTT
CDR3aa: CSVGDNSNQPQHF

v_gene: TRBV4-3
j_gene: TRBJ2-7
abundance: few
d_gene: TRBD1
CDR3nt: TGCGCCAGCAGCCAAGGGACAGGGATGTCCTACGAGCAGTACTTC
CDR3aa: CASSQGTGMSYEQYF

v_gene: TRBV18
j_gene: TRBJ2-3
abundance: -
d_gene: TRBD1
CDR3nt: TGTGCCAGCTCAGCGCAGGGGGCGCCGGTTGATACGCAGTATTTT
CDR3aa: CASSAQGAPVDTQYF

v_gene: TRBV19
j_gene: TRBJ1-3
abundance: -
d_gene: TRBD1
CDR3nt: TGTGCCAGTAGTCCCACGACAGGGGCTGGAAACACCATATATTTT
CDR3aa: CASSPTTGAGNTIYF

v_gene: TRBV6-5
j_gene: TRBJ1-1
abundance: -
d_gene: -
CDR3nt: TGTGCCAGCAGTTCCCGAAAATCAGGGAACACTGAAGCTTTCTTT
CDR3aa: CASSSRKSGNTEAFF

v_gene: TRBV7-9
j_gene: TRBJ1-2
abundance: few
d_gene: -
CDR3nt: TGTGCCAGCAGCTTACTAGGGGACTATGGCTACACCTTC
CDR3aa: CASSLLGDYGYTF

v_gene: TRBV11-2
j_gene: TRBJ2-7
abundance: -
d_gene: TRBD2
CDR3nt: TGTGCCAGCAGCATCGGGAGAGCGGGGCGCGAGCAGTACTTC
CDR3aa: CASSIGRAGREQYF

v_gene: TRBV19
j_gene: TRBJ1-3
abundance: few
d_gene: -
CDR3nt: TGTGCCAGTACCGAGTTGGGGAGCTCTGGAAACACCATATATTTT
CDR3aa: CASTELGSSGNTIYF

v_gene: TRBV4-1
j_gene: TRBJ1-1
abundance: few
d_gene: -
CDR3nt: TGCGCCAGCAGCCAACCCCCGACATGGGTCGGGAACACTGAAGCTTTCTTT
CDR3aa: CASSQPPTWVGNTEAFF

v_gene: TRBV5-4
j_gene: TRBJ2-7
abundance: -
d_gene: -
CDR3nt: TGTGCCAGCACCCCTGACAAAAGGCTTGGTGGCGAGCAGTACTTC
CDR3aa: CASTPDKRLGGEQYF

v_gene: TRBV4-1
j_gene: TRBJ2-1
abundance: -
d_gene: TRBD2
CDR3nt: TGCGCCAGCAGCCGGGTCGCGGGGGAACTCTACAATGAGCAGTTCTTC
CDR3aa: CASSRVAGELYNEQFF

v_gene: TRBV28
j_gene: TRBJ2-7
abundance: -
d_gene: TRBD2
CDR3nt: TGTGCCAGCACGGTAGCGGGAGTTATTTACGAGCAGTACTTC
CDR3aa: CASTVAGVIYEQYF

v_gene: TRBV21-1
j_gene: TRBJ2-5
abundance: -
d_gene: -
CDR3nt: TGTGCCAGCAGCTCTAGACAGGGGGACCCCAGCGAGACCCAGTACTTC
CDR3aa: CASSSRQGDPSETQYF

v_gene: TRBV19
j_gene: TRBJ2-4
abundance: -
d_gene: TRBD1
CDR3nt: TGTGCCAGTAGTACAAGACAGGGGGCGACCATTCAGTACTTC
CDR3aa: CASSTRQGATIQYF

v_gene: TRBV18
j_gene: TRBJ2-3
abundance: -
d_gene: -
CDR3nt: TGTGCCAGCTCGTCCAGCGAAGATACGCAGTATTTT
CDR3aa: CASSSSEDTQYF

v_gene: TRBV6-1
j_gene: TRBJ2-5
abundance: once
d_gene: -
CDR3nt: TGTGCCAGCAGTGATGAGGGACACAGCCAAGAGACCCAGTACTTC
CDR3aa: CASSDEGHSQETQYF

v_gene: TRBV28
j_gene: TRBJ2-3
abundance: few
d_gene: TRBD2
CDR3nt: TGTGCCAGCAGTTTTGGGGGGGGAGTCACAGATACGCAGTATTTT
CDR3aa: CASSFGGGVTDTQYF

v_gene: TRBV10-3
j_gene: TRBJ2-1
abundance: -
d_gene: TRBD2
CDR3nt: TGTGCCATCAATAAAGGGCGGACTAGCGGAGACAATGAGCAGTTCTTC
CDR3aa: CAINKGRTSGDNEQFF

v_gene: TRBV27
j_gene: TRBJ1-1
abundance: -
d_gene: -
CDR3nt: TGTGCCAGCCGGACAGCAAACACTGAAGCTTTCTTT
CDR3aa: CASRTANTEAFF

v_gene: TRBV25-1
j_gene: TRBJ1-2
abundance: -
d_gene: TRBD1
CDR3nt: TGTGCCAGCAGTGTCGGACAGGGGAATGGCTACACCTTC
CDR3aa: CASSVGQGNGYTF

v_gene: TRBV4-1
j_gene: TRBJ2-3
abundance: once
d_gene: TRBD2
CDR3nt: TGCGCCAGCAGCCAGAGGACTAGCGGAAGAGATACGCAGTATTTT
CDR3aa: CASSQRTSGRDTQYF

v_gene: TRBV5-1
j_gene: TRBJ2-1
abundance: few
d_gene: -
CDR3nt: TGCGCCAGCAGCTTGTCAGCGGTTGGGTACAATGAGCAGTTCTTC
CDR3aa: CASSLSAVGYNEQFF

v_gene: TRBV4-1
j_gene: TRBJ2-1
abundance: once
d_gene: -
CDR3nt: TGCGCCAGCAGCCAAGATGGACTCTCCTACAATGAGCAGTTCTTC
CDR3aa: CASSQDGLSYNEQFF

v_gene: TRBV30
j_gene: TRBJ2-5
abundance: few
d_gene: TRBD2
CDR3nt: TGTGCCTGGAGTTCCGGGACTAGCGGGAGGGAGTACTTC
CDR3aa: CAWSSGTSGREYF

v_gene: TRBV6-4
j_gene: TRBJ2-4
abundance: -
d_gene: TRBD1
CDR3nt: TGTGCCAGCAGAGCCGAGCCAGGGGGCCAAAACATTCAGTACTTC
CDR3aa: CASRAEPGGQNIQYF

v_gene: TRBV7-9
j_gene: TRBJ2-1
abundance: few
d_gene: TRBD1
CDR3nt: TGTGCCAGCAGCTCACAGGGGAGTACCTACAATGAGCAGTTCTTC
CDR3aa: CASSSQGSTYNEQFF

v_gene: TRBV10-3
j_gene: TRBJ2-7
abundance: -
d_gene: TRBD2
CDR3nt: TGTGCCATCAGTGGGGGGTTACGCGGGAGCTCCTACGAGCAGTACTTC
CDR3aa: CAISGGLRGSSYEQYF

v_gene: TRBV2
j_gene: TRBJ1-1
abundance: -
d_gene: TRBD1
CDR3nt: TGTGCCAGCAGTGAAACACAGGGGGGGATGAACACTGAAGCTTTCTTT
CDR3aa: CASSETQGGMNTEAFF

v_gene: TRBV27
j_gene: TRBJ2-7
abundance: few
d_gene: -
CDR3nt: TGTGCCAGCACCCGTGGGGCCACCGACTACGAGCAGTACTTC
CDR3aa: CASTRGATDYEQYF

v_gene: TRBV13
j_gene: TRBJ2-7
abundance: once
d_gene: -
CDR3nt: TGTGCCAGCAGCTTATTAGGGGTCCTACCCTACGAGCAGTACTTC
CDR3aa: CASSLLGVLPYEQYF

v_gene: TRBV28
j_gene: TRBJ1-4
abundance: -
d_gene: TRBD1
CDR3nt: TGTGCCAGCAGTTCGGGACAGGGGAGTACCCCGCGATTTTTT
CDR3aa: CASSSGQGSTPRFF

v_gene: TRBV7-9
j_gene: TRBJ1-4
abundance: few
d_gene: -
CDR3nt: TGTGCCAGCAGCTCGGGGGGAAATGAAAAACTGTTTTTT
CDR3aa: CASSSGGNEKLFF

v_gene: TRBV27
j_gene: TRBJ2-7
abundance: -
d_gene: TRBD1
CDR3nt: TGTGCCAGCCAGGACAGGGGGCTGACCGGGAACTACGAGCAGTACTTC
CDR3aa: CASQDRGLTGNYEQYF

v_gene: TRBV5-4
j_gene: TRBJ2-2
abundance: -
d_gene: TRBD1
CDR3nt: TGTGCCAGCAGCTTGGAAATGGGGACAGGGAGCCCCGGGGAGCTGTTTTTT
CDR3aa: CASSLEMGTGSPGELFF

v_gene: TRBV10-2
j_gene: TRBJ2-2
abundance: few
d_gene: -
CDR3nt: TGCGCCAGCAGTTATTACACCGGGGAGCTGTTTTTT
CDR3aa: CASSYYTGELFF

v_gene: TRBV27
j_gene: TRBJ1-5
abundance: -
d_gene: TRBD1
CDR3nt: TGTGCCAGCAGTTTAAGGGGGCTGAATCAGCCCCAGCATTTT
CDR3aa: CASSLRGLNQPQHF

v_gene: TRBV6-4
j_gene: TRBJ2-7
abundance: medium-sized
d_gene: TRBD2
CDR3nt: TGTGCCAGCAGTCCCGGGCCAGCGGGAGGGGACGAGCAGTACTTC
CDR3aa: CASSPGPAGGDEQYF

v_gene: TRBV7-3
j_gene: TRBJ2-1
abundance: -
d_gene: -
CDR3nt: TGTGCCAGCAGCTTAACGGGACTTAACAATGAGCAGTTCTTC
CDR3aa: CASSLTGLNNEQFF

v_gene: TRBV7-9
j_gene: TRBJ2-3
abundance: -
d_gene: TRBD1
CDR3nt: TGTGCCAGCAGCTTAGTACGGACAGGGGTGGGCACAGATACGCAGTATTTT
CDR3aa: CASSLVRTGVGTDTQYF

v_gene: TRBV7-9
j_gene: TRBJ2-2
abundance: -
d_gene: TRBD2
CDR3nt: TGTGCCAGCAGCCCAAAGGGACTAGCGGGTAACGCCGGGGAGCTGTTTTTT
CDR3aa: CASSPKGLAGNAGELFF

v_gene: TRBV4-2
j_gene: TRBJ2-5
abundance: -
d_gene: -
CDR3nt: TGTGCCAGCAGCCAGCGGCCGGGACAACACCAAGAGACCCAGTACTTC
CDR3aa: CASSQRPGQHQETQYF

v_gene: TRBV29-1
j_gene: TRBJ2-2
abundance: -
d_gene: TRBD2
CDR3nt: TGCAGCGCAAACGAAGGGACTAGCGGGAGGTCCGGGGAGCTGTTTTTT
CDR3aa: CSANEGTSGRSGELFF

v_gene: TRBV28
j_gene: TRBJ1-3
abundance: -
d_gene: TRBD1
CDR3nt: TGTGCCAGCAGCCCCGGGACAGGGACTGGAAACACCATATATTTT
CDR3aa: CASSPGTGTGNTIYF

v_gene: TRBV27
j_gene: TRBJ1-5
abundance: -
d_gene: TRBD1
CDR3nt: TGTGCCAGCGGACGCTCAGGGGGCGGTAATCAGCCCCAGCATTTT
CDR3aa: CASGRSGGGNQPQHF

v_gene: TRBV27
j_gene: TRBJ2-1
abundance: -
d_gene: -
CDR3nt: TGTGCCAGCAGTGAAGACGACAGCTACAATGAGCAGTTCTTC
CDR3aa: CASSEDDSYNEQFF

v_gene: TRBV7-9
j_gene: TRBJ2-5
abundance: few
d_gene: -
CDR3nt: TGTGCCAGCAGCGGGGAGGAGGAGACCCAGTACTTC
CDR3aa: CASSGEEETQYF

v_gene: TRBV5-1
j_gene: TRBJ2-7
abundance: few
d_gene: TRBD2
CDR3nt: TGCGCCAGCAAAGTTAGCGGGAGTTACGAGCAGTACTTC
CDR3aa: CASKVSGSYEQYF

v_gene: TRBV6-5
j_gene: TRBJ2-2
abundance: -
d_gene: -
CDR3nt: TGTGCCAGCAGGACACAGGGCAGGGAGCTGTTTTTT
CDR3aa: CASRTQGRELFF

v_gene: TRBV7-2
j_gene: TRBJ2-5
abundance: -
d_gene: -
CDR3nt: TGTGCCAGCAGCTTAGAGACAGGAAAAGAGACCCAGTACTTC
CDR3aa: CASSLETGKETQYF

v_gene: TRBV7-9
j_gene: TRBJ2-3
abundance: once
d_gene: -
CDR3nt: TGTGCCAGCAGCTTAGGGAGCACAAATACGCAGTATTTT
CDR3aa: CASSLGSTNTQYF

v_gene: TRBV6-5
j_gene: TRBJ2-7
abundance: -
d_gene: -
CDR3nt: TGTGCCAGCAGCCCCAAACAGTACTCCTACGAGCAGTACTTC
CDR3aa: CASSPKQYSYEQYF

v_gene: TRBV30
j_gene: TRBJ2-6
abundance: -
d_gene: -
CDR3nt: TGTGCCTTAACCTACTCTGGGGCCAACGTCCTGACTTTC
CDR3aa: CALTYSGANVLTF